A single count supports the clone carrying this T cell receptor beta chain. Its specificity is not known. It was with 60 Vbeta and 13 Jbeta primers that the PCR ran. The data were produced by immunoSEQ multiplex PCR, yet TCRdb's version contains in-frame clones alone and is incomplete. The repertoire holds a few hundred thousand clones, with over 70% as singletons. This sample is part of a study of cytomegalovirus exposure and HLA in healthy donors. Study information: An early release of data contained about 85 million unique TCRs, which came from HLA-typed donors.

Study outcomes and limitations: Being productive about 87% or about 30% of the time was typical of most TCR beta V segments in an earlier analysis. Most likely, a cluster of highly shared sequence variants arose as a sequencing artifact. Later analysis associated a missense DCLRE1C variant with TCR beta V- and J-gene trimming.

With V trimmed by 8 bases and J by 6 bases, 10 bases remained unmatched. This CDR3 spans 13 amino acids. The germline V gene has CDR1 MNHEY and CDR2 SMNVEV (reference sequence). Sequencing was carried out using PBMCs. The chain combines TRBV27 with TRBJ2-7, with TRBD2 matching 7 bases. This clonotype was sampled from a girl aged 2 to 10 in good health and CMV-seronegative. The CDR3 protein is CASRAGIALEQYF. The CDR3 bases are TGTGCCAGCCGAGCGGGAATCGCCCTCGAGCAGTACTTC.